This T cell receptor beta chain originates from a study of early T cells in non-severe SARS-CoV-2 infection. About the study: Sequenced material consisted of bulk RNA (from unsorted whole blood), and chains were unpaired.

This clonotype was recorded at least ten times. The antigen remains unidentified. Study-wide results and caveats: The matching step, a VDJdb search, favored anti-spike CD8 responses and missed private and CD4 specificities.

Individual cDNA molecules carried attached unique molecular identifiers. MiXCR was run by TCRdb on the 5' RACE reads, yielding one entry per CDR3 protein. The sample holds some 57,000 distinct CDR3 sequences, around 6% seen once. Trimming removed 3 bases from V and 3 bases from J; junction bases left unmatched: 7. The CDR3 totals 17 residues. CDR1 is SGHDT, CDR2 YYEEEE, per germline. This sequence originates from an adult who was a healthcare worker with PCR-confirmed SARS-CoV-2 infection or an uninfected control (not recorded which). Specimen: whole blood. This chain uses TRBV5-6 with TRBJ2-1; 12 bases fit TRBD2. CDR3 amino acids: CASSSPLAGGLYNEQFF. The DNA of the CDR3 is TGTGCCAGCAGCTCCCCACTAGCGGGAGGTCTCTACAATGAGCAGTTCTTC.